These T cell receptor beta chains were read from a single sample in a study of regulatory and conventional T cells in RAG deficiency. Clones were sequenced by immunoSEQ multiplex PCR, and TCRdb holds only the in-frame ones, with some missing. The data contain roughly 30,000 clones, around nine tenths of them singletons. The sample also formed part of further work on regulatory T cells.

Sequencing input: Tregs sorted from blood. These receptors all stem from a human donor in good health. Each CDR3 is given with its conserved first and last residue. The order of the fields is V gene, J gene, clone size, D gene, CDR3 protein, CDR3 DNA. The D gene is left open where the match is weak. The listing skips clone size in some rows; elsewhere it reads once, few, many or a size class.

v_call: TRBV6-6; j_call: TRBJ1-2; clone_size: NA; d_call: NA; cdr3_aa: CASSYPTVADLYGYTF; cdr3_nt: TGTGCCAGCAGTTACCCGACAGTAGCTGACCTCTATGGCTACACCTTC
v_call: TRBV5-5; j_call: TRBJ1-2; clone_size: NA; d_call: NA; cdr3_aa: CASSLEGRGYGYTF; cdr3_nt: TGTGCCAGCAGCTTGGAGGGTAGGGGCTATGGCTACACCTTC
v_call: TRBV7-9; j_call: TRBJ2-5; clone_size: NA; d_call: NA; cdr3_aa: CASSLYLGELVQETQYF; cdr3_nt: TGTGCCAGCAGCTTATATCTGGGGGAGCTTGTGCAAGAGACCCAGTACTTC
v_call: TRBV5-4; j_call: TRBJ2-7; clone_size: NA; d_call: NA; cdr3_aa: CASSPDPGLSYEQYF; cdr3_nt: TGTGCCAGCAGCCCGGACCCAGGGCTCTCCTACGAGCAGTACTTC
v_call: TRBV6-5; j_call: TRBJ2-2; clone_size: NA; d_call: NA; cdr3_aa: CASSPRGCNTGELFF; cdr3_nt: TGTGCCAGCAGCCCCCGGGGGTGTAACACCGGGGAGCTGTTTTTT
v_call: TRBV6-1; j_call: TRBJ2-3; clone_size: NA; d_call: NA; cdr3_aa: CASSEALGVEGTTDTQYF; cdr3_nt: TGTGCCAGCAGTGAAGCGTTGGGGGTCGAAGGGACCACAGATACGCAGTATTTT
v_call: TRBV18; j_call: TRBJ2-4; clone_size: NA; d_call: TRBD2; cdr3_aa: CASSPKGLENIQYF; cdr3_nt: TGTGCCAGCTCACCAAAGGGACTAGAAAACATTCAGTACTTC
v_call: TRBV27; j_call: TRBJ2-3; clone_size: once; d_call: TRBD2; cdr3_aa: CASSLNRGGTDTQYF; cdr3_nt: TGTGCCAGCAGTTTAAACCGGGGGGGCACAGATACGCAGTATTTT
v_call: TRBV7-6; j_call: TRBJ2-1; clone_size: NA; d_call: NA; cdr3_aa: CASSLDGGVYNEQFF; cdr3_nt: TGTGCCAGCAGCTTAGACGGCGGGGTCTACAATGAGCAGTTCTTC
v_call: TRBV5-1; j_call: TRBJ2-1; clone_size: NA; d_call: NA; cdr3_aa: CASSLEVGAAGANEQFF; cdr3_nt: TGCGCCAGCAGCTTGGAAGTAGGCGCGGCAGGGGCTAATGAGCAGTTCTTC
v_call: TRBV6-6; j_call: TRBJ2-7; clone_size: NA; d_call: TRBD1; cdr3_aa: CASSTWDRGGEQYF; cdr3_nt: TGTGCCAGCAGTACTTGGGACAGGGGGGGGGAGCAGTACTTC
v_call: TRBV4-1; j_call: TRBJ2-3; clone_size: NA; d_call: TRBD1; cdr3_aa: CASSQAEGQGARTDTQYF; cdr3_nt: TGCGCCAGCAGCCAAGCTGAGGGACAGGGGGCCAGGACAGATACGCAGTATTTT
v_call: TRBV4-2; j_call: TRBJ2-7; clone_size: NA; d_call: TRBD2; cdr3_aa: CASSQDTGTSSYEQYF; cdr3_nt: TGTGCCAGCAGCCAAGATACCGGGACTAGCTCCTACGAGCAGTACTTC
v_call: TRBV18; j_call: TRBJ1-3; clone_size: NA; d_call: NA; cdr3_aa: CASSPRQEGNTIYF; cdr3_nt: TGTGCCAGCTCACCAAGACAGGAGGGAAACACCATATATTTT
v_call: TRBV6-6; j_call: TRBJ2-6; clone_size: NA; d_call: NA; cdr3_aa: CASSPQLSGANVLTF; cdr3_nt: TGTGCCAGCAGTCCACAGCTCTCTGGGGCCAACGTCCTGACTTTC
v_call: TRBV19; j_call: TRBJ1-5; clone_size: once; d_call: NA; cdr3_aa: CASSRSGGTGGYQPQHF; cdr3_nt: TGTGCCAGTAGTAGAAGCGGCGGGACGGGAGGTTATCAGCCCCAGCATTTT